Listed below are T cell receptor beta chains from one sample, sequenced in a study of T cells in localized non-small cell lung cancer. The protocol was immunoSEQ multiplex PCR, while the TCRdb copy is restricted to in-frame clones and leaves out a portion. Of tens of thousands of clones listed, roughly 90% are singletons. Here the sequenced sample was peripheral blood, taken before any cancer treatment. The receptors originated from a man aged 35 to 70 with stage I squamous cell lung carcinoma. CDR3s include the opening cysteine and the closing phenylalanine or tryptophan. D genes are given only for firm matches. Clone size is given for some rows only: seen once, a few or many times, or a class if the clone is expanded.

>TRBV19|TRBJ1-2|NA|15|NA
CASSIDSSQHYGYTF
TGTGCCAGTAGTATAGATTCGAGTCAGCACTATGGCTACACCTTC
>TRBV9|TRBJ2-1|NA|17|TRBD2
CASSVGSASGGHNEQFF
TGTGCCAGCAGCGTAGGTTCCGCTAGCGGGGGGCACAATGAGCAGTTCTTC
>TRBV6-1|TRBJ1-5|NA|15|NA
CASSEYGGSNQPQHF
TGTGCCAGCAGTGAATATGGGGGTAGCAATCAGCCCCAGCATTTT
>TRBV2|TRBJ2-5|once|17|NA
CASRRESGGPLQETQYF
TGTGCCAGCAGGAGAGAGTCCGGGGGCCCCCTCCAAGAGACCCAGTACTTC
>TRBV7-9|TRBJ1-1|NA|13|NA
CASSSPPNTEAFF
TGTGCCAGCAGTTCACCCCCGAACACTGAAGCTTTCTTT
>TRBV4-1|TRBJ2-2|NA|14|NA
CASRQQGNTGELFF
TGCGCCAGTAGACAACAGGGCAACACCGGGGAGCTGTTTTTT
>TRBV5-6|TRBJ1-1|NA|12|NA
CASSFRGTEAFF
TGTGCCAGCAGCTTCCGGGGAACTGAAGCTTTCTTT
>TRBV6-6|TRBJ2-7|NA|14|NA
CASSRLQGIYEQYF
TGTGCCAGCAGTAGGTTACAGGGAATCTACGAGCAGTACTTC
>TRBV7-9|TRBJ2-2|NA|14|NA
CASSLYASTGELFF
TGTGCCAGCAGCTTATATGCATCCACCGGGGAGCTGTTTTTT
>TRBV7-2|TRBJ2-5|few|17|TRBD2
CASSLGTSGGAKETQYF
TGTGCCAGCAGCTTAGGAACTAGCGGGGGGGCTAAAGAGACCCAGTACTTC
>TRBV6-5|TRBJ1-2|NA|14|NA
CASSYQGVNYGYTF
TGTGCCAGCAGTTACCAGGGTGTGAACTATGGCTACACCTTC
>TRBV4-1|TRBJ1-6|few|14|NA
CASVSREFNSPLHF
TGCGCCAGTGTAAGCCGGGAGTTTAATTCACCCCTCCACTTT
>TRBV11-3|TRBJ2-1|NA|15|TRBD2
CASSPRTSGYNEQFF
TGTGCCAGCAGCCCGCGGACTAGCGGGTACAATGAGCAGTTCTTC
>TRBV5-1|TRBJ2-2|once|14|NA
CASSPGPGTGELFF
TGCGCCAGCAGCCCCGGCCCGGGGACCGGGGAGCTGTTTTTT
>TRBV4-1|TRBJ1-3|NA|17|NA
CASSQEVQARSGNTIYF
TGCGCCAGCAGCCAAGAGGTACAGGCTCGCTCTGGAAACACCATATATTTT
>TRBV5-4|TRBJ2-3|NA|15|NA
CASSLVQGGADTQYF
TGTGCCAGCAGCCTTGTACAGGGAGGAGCAGATACGCAGTATTTT
>TRBV5-1|TRBJ1-2|NA|15|NA
CASSLRRDSDYGYTF
TGCGCCAGCAGCTTGCGCCGGGACTCCGACTATGGCTACACCTTC
>TRBV2|TRBJ2-7|NA|15|NA
CASRLTGLIGGEQYF
TGTGCCAGCAGGCTAACAGGGTTGATTGGTGGCGAGCAGTACTTC
>TRBV6-1|TRBJ2-5|NA|13|NA
CAGLGPKGETQYF
TGTGCCGGTCTTGGGCCAAAAGGGGAGACCCAGTACTTC
>TRBV5-1|TRBJ2-7|NA|14|TRBD2
CASSFSGTSNEQYF
TGCGCCAGCAGCTTCTCCGGGACTAGCAACGAGCAGTACTTC
>TRBV4-2|TRBJ2-7|NA|13|NA
CASSPRGNNEQYF
TGTGCCAGCAGCCCAAGGGGTAACAACGAGCAGTACTTC
>TRBV28|TRBJ1-2|once|16|NA
CASSSRRQSTNYGYTF
TGTGCCAGCAGTTCCAGACGACAGTCAACTAACTATGGCTACACCTTC
>TRBV5-1|TRBJ1-2|NA|14|TRBD1
CASRWTGGNYGYTF
TGCGCCAGCAGATGGACAGGGGGCAACTATGGCTACACCTTC
>TRBV2|TRBJ1-2|NA|14|NA
CASSVLPRDYGYTF
TGTGCCAGCAGTGTATTACCACGAGACTATGGCTACACCTTC
>TRBV21-1|TRBJ1-3|NA|15|NA
CASSKDRVNVNTIYF
TGTGCCAGCAGCAAAGACAGGGTTAACGTAAACACCATATATTTT
>TRBV7-8|TRBJ1-1|NA|17|NA
CASSLADEGRPNTEAFF
TGTGCCAGCAGCTTAGCGGATGAGGGACGGCCGAACACTGAAGCTTTCTTT
>TRBV5-4|TRBJ2-3|NA|13|TRBD1
CASSRDRPDTQYF
TGTGCCAGCAGCAGGGACAGACCAGATACGCAGTATTTT
>TRBV5-4|TRBJ1-1|few|13|TRBD1
CASSRTGGTEAFF
TGTGCCAGCAGCCGGACAGGGGGGACTGAAGCTTTCTTT
>TRBV6-5|TRBJ1-1|once|14|NA
CASSYAQGNTEAFF
TGTGCCAGCAGTTACGCGCAGGGGAACACTGAAGCTTTCTTT
>TRBV25-1|TRBJ1-1|NA|14|NA
CASSLRQGKTEAFF
TGTGCCAGCTCTTTAAGGCAGGGAAAAACTGAAGCTTTCTTT
>TRBV6-5|TRBJ2-7|NA|14|NA
CASSYSSGGYEQYF
TGTGCCAGCAGTTACTCGTCGGGCGGCTACGAGCAGTACTTC
>TRBV5-1|TRBJ1-4|NA|13|NA
CASSLAGRGGLFF
TGCGCCAGCAGCTTGGCCGGAAGGGGAGGGCTGTTTTTT
>TRBV18|TRBJ1-1|NA|13|TRBD1
CASYGGGYTEAFF
TGTGCCAGTTACGGAGGGGGCTACACTGAAGCTTTCTTT
>TRBV9|TRBJ1-6|NA|15|TRBD1
CASSATGQGLSPLHF
TGTGCCAGCAGCGCAACGGGACAGGGGCTATCACCCCTCCACTTT
>TRBV21-1|TRBJ2-4|NA|13|NA
CASKGLAQNIQYF
TGTGCCAGCAAGGGACTAGCCCAAAACATTCAGTACTTC
>TRBV25-1|TRBJ2-7|NA|13|NA
CASSEGQADEQYF
TGTGCCAGCAGTGAAGGTCAGGCTGACGAGCAGTACTTC
>TRBV18|TRBJ2-1|once|15|TRBD2
CASSPQTSGFNEQFF
TGTGCCAGCTCACCACAGACTAGCGGGTTCAATGAGCAGTTCTTC
>TRBV5-1|TRBJ1-1|few|14|TRBD1
CASSFDRANTEAFF
TGCGCCAGCAGTTTTGACAGGGCGAACACTGAAGCTTTCTTT
>TRBV30|TRBJ1-6|NA|14|NA
CAWAQGRGASPLHF
TGTGCCTGGGCCCAAGGCAGGGGCGCGTCACCCCTCCACTTT
>TRBV28|TRBJ2-3|NA|16|TRBD2
CASSLRLAGGTDTQYF
TGTGCCAGCAGTTTACGACTAGCGGGAGGCACAGATACGCAGTATTTT
>TRBV27|TRBJ1-3|few|13|NA
CASSTAGSDTIYF
TGTGCCAGCAGTACCGCCGGGTCGGACACCATATATTTT
>TRBV15|TRBJ1-3|NA|15|TRBD1
CATSSDRGPGNTIYF
TGTGCCACCAGCTCTGACAGGGGGCCTGGAAACACCATATATTTT
>TRBV5-1|TRBJ2-3|NA|16|TRBD1
CASKSGGTGGQDTQYF
TGCGCCAGCAAATCCGGTGGAACAGGGGGCCAAGATACGCAGTATTTT
>TRBV7-9|TRBJ2-1|NA|15|TRBD1
CASSSDRESRNEQFF
TGTGCCAGCAGCTCGGACAGGGAATCGCGCAATGAGCAGTTCTTC
>TRBV15|TRBJ2-7|NA|14|TRBD2
CATSRDHQRGEQYF
TGTGCCACCAGCAGAGATCATCAGCGGGGTGAGCAGTACTTC
>TRBV28|TRBJ1-2|NA|13|TRBD1
CAKPGQGDGGYTF
TGTGCCAAACCGGGACAGGGGGATGGTGGCTACACCTTC
>TRBV7-2|TRBJ1-5|once|15|NA
CASSSNGLGNQPQHF
TGTGCCAGCAGCTCGAACGGTTTGGGCAATCAGCCCCAGCATTTT
>TRBV7-9|TRBJ2-5|NA|16|NA
CASSLGRAIIQETQYF
TGTGCCAGCAGCTTAGGCAGGGCCATAATCCAAGAGACCCAGTACTTC